The rows below give T cell receptor beta chains drawn from one sample of a study of blood T cell repertoires in COVID-19. Produced via immunoSEQ multiplex PCR; TCRdb's table is partial and in-frame only. The sample yields 150,000 to 200,000 clones, nearly 85% seen once. Sequencing was done on a sample of peripheral blood. The source of these receptors is a woman aged 25 to 45 with acute or convalescent COVID-19. Both conserved end residues are part of each CDR3. D genes are given only for firm matches. The size entry is marked missing in some rows and otherwise reads once, few, many or a size class.

clone_size j_call d_call cdr3_length v_call cdr3_aa cdr3_nt
NA TRBJ1-2 NA 11 TRBV28 CASSLGWAEFF TGTGCCAGCAGTTTGGGTTGGGCAGAGTTCTTC
NA TRBJ1-2 TRBD1 14 TRBV7-6 CASSPNRGYYGYTF TGTGCCAGCAGCCCAAACAGGGGGTACTATGGCTACACCTTC
NA TRBJ1-5 NA 15 TRBV19 CASGGQGNSNQPQHF TGTGCCAGCGGCGGGCAGGGGAATAGCAATCAGCCCCAGCATTTT
NA TRBJ2-2 NA 15 TRBV6-5 CASSQLDTYTGELFF TGTGCCAGCAGTCAACTCGACACCTACACCGGGGAGCTGTTTTTT
few TRBJ1-5 NA 13 TRBV25-1 CASSGSGNQPQHF TGTGCCAGCAGTGGCTCGGGCAATCAGCCCCAGCATTTT
NA TRBJ2-1 NA 13 TRBV11-3 CASSLIRGNEQFF TGTGCCAGCAGCTTGATTAGGGGCAATGAGCAGTTCTTC
NA TRBJ2-3 TRBD2 16 TRBV2 CASGERGATSTDTQYF TGTGCCAGCGGCGAGCGGGGGGCGACAAGCACAGATACGCAGTATTTT
NA TRBJ2-1 TRBD1 15 TRBV7-9 CASSPPGQGAHEQFF TGTGCCAGCAGCCCCCCCGGACAGGGGGCACATGAGCAGTTCTTC
NA TRBJ2-7 NA 12 TRBV6-2/TRBV6-3 CASSYGDKEQYF TGTGCCAGCAGTTACGGGGACAAAGAGCAGTACTTC
few TRBJ1-2 NA 15 TRBV7-6 CASSRDSSWVYGYTF TGTGCCAGCAGCAGGGACTCGAGTTGGGTCTATGGCTACACCTTC
few TRBJ2-7 TRBD1 13 TRBV7-8 CASSLMTGDEQYF TGTGCCAGCAGCTTAATGACAGGGGACGAGCAGTACTTC
NA TRBJ1-6 TRBD1 14 TRBV5-5 CASSLETGLSPLHF TGTGCCAGCAGCTTGGAGACAGGGCTTTCACCCCTCCACTTT
NA TRBJ2-7 NA 14 TRBV5-1 CASSLNRGLYEQYF TGCGCCAGCAGCTTGAATAGGGGTCTGTACGAGCAGTACTTC
once TRBJ1-5 TRBD1 15 TRBV6-4 CATKGPGQDNQPQHF TGTGCCACGAAGGGACCGGGACAGGACAATCAGCCCCAGCATTTT
once TRBJ2-3 NA 16 TRBV10-3 CAISESSGVVVHTQYF TGTGCCATCAGTGAGTCATCAGGGGTGGTCGTCCATACGCAGTATTTT
once TRBJ1-1 TRBD1 14 TRBV30 CAWSVGQGVTEAFF TGTGCCTGGAGTGTAGGGCAGGGGGTCACTGAAGCTTTCTTT
NA TRBJ2-7 TRBD2 15 TRBV4-3 CASSQHAGESYEQYF TGCGCCAGCAGCCAACATGCGGGAGAGTCGTACGAGCAGTACTTC
NA TRBJ2-7 TRBD1 18 TRBV29-1 CSVRKAARGRSKSYEQYF TGCAGCGTCCGAAAGGCTGCCAGGGGGCGGTCTAAGAGCTACGAGCAGTACTTC
NA TRBJ1-1 NA 13 TRBV18 CASSPTGNTEAFF TGTGCCAGCTCCCCGACAGGGAACACTGAAGCTTTCTTT
NA TRBJ1-2 TRBD1 15 TRBV6-5 CASSYSGGQGYGYTF TGTGCCAGCAGTTACTCAGGGGGCCAAGGCTATGGCTACACCTTC
NA TRBJ1-2 NA 15 TRBV3-1/TRBV3-2 CASSPVVGGAYGYTF TGTGCCAGCAGCCCTGTCGTTGGAGGGGCCTATGGCTACACCTTC
NA TRBJ1-2 NA 13 TRBV4-1 CASSQDRGRGYTF TGCGCCAGCAGCCAAGATCGGGGTCGCGGCTACACCTTC
few TRBJ2-7 TRBD1 15 TRBV6-6 CASTISGTGPHEQYF TGTGCCAGCACGATATCCGGGACAGGGCCACACGAGCAGTACTTC
NA TRBJ1-1 NA 14 TRBV5-5 CASSRLGGTTEAFF TGTGCCAGCAGCCGCTTGGGGGGAACCACTGAAGCTTTCTTT
NA TRBJ2-3 NA 14 TRBV5-6 CASSSSGVPDTQYF TGTGCCAGCAGCTCGTCGGGAGTCCCAGATACGCAGTATTTT
NA TRBJ1-2 NA 15 TRBV2 CASSETGRADYGYTF TGTGCCAGCAGTGAAACGGGCAGGGCGGACTATGGCTACACCTTC
NA TRBJ2-5 NA 12 TRBV14 CASSLIQETQYF TGTGCCAGCAGCCTCATCCAAGAGACCCAGTACTTC
NA TRBJ2-3 NA 15 TRBV11-1 CASSFLGRETDTQYF TGTGCCAGCAGCTTTCTAGGAAGGGAGACAGATACGCAGTATTTT
NA TRBJ2-3 TRBD2 13 TRBV30 CACAGVSTDTQYF TGTGCCTGCGCGGGAGTTAGCACAGATACGCAGTATTTT
NA TRBJ2-5 TRBD1 15 TRBV7-2 CASSLVRGPQETQYF TGTGCCAGCAGCTTAGTGAGGGGGCCCCAAGAGACCCAGTACTTC
NA TRBJ1-5 TRBD1 16 TRBV6-6 CASSFPTGDGGQPQHF TGTGCCAGCAGTTTCCCTACAGGGGACGGGGGACAGCCCCAGCATTTT
NA TRBJ1-4 TRBD1 13 TRBV29-1 CSVLTGENEKLFF TGCAGCGTTCTCACAGGGGAGAATGAAAAACTGTTTTTT
NA TRBJ2-7 NA 14 TRBV6-5 CASSYSHGGYEQYF TGTGCCAGCAGTTACTCCCACGGGGGCTACGAGCAGTACTTC
once TRBJ2-7 NA 14 TRBV3-1/TRBV3-2 CASSRSGVWYEQYF TGTGCCAGCAGCCGCTCGGGGGTTTGGTACGAGCAGTACTTC
NA TRBJ1-2 NA 13 TRBV6-5 CALTRRSLDGYTF TGTGCCCTAACGAGGCGGAGCTTGGATGGCTACACCTTC
few TRBJ1-1 NA 17 TRBV7-9 CASSAYGRGSENTEAFF TGTGCCAGCAGCGCCTATGGAAGGGGGAGCGAGAACACTGAAGCTTTCTTT
NA TRBJ1-4 NA 13 TRBV5-1 CASSSGSDEKLFF TGCGCCAGCAGTTCCGGTTCGGATGAAAAACTGTTTTTT
NA TRBJ2-3 NA 14 TRBV7-2 CASSLFQGQDTQYF TGTGCCAGCAGCTTATTTCAGGGGCAAGATACGCAGTATTTT
NA TRBJ1-3 NA 16 TRBV21-1 CASSKLGELSGNTIYF TGTGCCAGCAGCAAACTTGGAGAACTCTCTGGAAACACCATATATTTT
NA TRBJ2-3 TRBD2 16 TRBV7-3 CASSSFGGAGTDTQYF TGTGCCAGCAGCTCATTCGGGGGGGCGGGCACAGATACGCAGTATTTT
NA TRBJ2-7 TRBD1 15 TRBV11-2 CASSQHPQGDYEQYF TGTGCCAGCAGCCAACACCCCCAGGGGGATTACGAGCAGTACTTC
once TRBJ2-5 NA 13 TRBV27 CASSRMGSETQYF TGTGCCAGCAGCCGAATGGGCTCAGAGACCCAGTACTTC
NA TRBJ2-5 TRBD1 15 TRBV28 CASSLFGTGEETQYF TGTGCCAGCAGTTTATTCGGGACAGGGGAAGAGACCCAGTACTTC
NA TRBJ2-1 TRBD2 14 TRBV28 CASSRLAGQNEQFF TGTGCCAGCAGTCGACTAGCGGGGCAGAATGAGCAGTTCTTC
NA TRBJ1-2 NA 13 TRBV12-3/TRBV12-4 CASSLGGGNGYTF TGTGCCAGCAGTTTGGGGGGGGGAAATGGCTACACCTTC
NA TRBJ2-2 TRBD2 16 TRBV5-6 CASSLLREIAGEKLFF TGTGCCAGCAGCCTCCTGCGGGAGATAGCGGGCGAAAAGCTGTTTTTT
NA TRBJ2-2 TRBD2 16 TRBV6-6 CASSPTSGRDTGELFF TGTGCCAGCAGTCCCACTAGCGGGAGGGACACCGGGGAGCTGTTTTTT
few TRBJ1-5 NA 14 TRBV19 CASSTHSSGRAQHF TGTGCCAGTAGTACTCACAGTTCGGGCAGGGCCCAGCATTTT
few TRBJ1-2 NA 15 TRBV7-2 CASSLVVGVPYGYTF TGTGCCAGCAGCTTAGTCGTCGGGGTTCCCTATGGCTACACCTTC
NA TRBJ2-7 TRBD2 15 TRBV27 CASSFSGRAGIEQYF TGTGCCAGCAGTTTTAGCGGGAGGGCCGGGATCGAGCAGTACTTC
NA TRBJ2-7 TRBD1 18 TRBV6-2/TRBV6-3 CASSYPSGQRGFNYEQYF TGTGCCAGCAGTTACCCCTCGGGACAGAGGGGGTTTAACTACGAGCAGTACTTC
NA TRBJ1-2 NA 15 TRBV3-1/TRBV3-2 CASSPWAGADYGYTF TGTGCCAGCAGCCCTTGGGCGGGGGCGGACTATGGCTACACCTTC
NA TRBJ2-7 NA 11 TRBV5-4 CASSSFYEQYF TGTGCCAGCAGCTCCTTCTACGAGCAGTACTTC
NA TRBJ2-3 TRBD2 17 TRBV11-2 CASSPLSAGGPTDTQYF TGTGCCAGCAGCCCCCTATCTGCGGGGGGGCCCACAGATACGCAGTATTTT
NA TRBJ2-1 NA 16 TRBV24-1 CATSDPTGETYNEQFF TGTGCCACCAGTGACCCCACAGGAGAGACCTACAATGAGCAGTTCTTC